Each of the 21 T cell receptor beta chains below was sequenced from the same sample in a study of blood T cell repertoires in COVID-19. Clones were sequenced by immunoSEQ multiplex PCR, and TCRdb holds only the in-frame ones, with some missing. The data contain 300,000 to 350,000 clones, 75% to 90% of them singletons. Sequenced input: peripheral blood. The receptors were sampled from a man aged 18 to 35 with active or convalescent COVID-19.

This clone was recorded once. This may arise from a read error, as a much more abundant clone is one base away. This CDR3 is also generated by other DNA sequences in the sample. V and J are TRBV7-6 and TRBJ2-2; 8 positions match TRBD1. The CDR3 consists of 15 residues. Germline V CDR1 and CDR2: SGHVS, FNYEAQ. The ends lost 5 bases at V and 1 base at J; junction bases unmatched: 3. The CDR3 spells CASSPGTGNTGELFF. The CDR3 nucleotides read TGTGCCAGCAGCCCCGGGACAGGGAACACCGGGGAGCTGTTTTTT.

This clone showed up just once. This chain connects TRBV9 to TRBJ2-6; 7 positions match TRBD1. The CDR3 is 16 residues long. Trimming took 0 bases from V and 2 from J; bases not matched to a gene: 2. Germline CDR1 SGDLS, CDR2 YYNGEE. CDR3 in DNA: TGTGCCAGCAGCGTAGACGACAGGGCTGGGGCCAACGTCCTGACTTTC. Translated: CASSVDDRAGANVLTF.

This CDR3 reads CASRPGSQGAEAFF. In DNA form, the CDR3 reads TGTGCCAGCAGACCTGGCTCCCAGGGGGCTGAAGCTTTCTTT. The chain uses TRBV27 and TRBJ1-1, with 7 bases lining up with TRBD1. J lost 6 bases, V lost 6 bases, and 10 bases had no gene match. CDR3 size: 14 residues. The V gene's germline CDR1 is MNHEY and CDR2 SMNVEV (reference sequence).

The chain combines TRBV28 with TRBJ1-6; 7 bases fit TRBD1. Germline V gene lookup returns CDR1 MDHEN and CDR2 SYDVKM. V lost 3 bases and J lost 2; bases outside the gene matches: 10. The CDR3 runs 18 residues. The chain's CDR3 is CASSLAGQGGAYNSPLHF. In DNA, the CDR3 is TGTGCCAGCAGTTTGGCGGGGCAAGGGGGCGCCTATAATTCACCCCTCCACTTT.

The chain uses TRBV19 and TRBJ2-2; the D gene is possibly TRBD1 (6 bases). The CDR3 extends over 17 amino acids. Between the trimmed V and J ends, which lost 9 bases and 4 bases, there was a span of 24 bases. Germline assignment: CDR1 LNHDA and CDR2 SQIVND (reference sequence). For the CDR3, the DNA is TGTGCCAGCCGACGGGTAGCAGGGGAAATTAGCACCGGGGAGCTGTTTTTT. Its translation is CASRRVAGEISTGELFF. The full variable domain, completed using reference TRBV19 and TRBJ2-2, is DGGITQSPKYLFRKEGQNVTLSCEQNLNHDAMYWYRQDPGQGLRLIYYSQIVNDFQKGDIAEGYSVSREKKESFPLTVTSAQKNPTAFYLCASRRVAGEISTGELFFGEGSRLTVL.

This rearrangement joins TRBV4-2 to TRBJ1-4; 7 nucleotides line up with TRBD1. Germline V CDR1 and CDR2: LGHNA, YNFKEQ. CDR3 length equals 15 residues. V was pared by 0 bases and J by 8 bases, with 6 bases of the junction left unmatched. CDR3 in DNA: TGTGCCAGCAGCCAAGACAGGGGGGACGTAGAAAAACTGTTTTTT. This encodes CASSQDRGDVEKLFF.

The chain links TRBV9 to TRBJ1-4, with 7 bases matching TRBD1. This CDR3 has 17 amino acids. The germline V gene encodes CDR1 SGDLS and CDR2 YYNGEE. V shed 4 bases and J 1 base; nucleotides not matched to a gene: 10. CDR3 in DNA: TGTGCCAGCAGCCCGCGGACAGGCCCTAAAACTAATGAAAAACTGTTTTTT. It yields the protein CASSPRTGPKTNEKLFF.

The CDR3 reads CASSPQGPYEQYF. In DNA, the CDR3 is TGTGCCAGCAGTCCCCAGGGCCCCTACGAGCAGTACTTC. The genes are TRBV27 and TRBJ2-7, with a possible D match to TRBD1 (5 bases). This CDR3 has 13 amino acids. CDR1 and CDR2 from the germline V gene are MNHEY and SMNVEV (reference sequence). V was pared by 5 bases and J by 2 bases, with 10 bases between.

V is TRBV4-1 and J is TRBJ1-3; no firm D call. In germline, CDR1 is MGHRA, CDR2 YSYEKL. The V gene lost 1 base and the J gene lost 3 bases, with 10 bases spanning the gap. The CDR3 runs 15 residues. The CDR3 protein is CASSQVGGNGNTIYF. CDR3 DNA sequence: TGCGCCAGCAGCCAAGTAGGCGGGAATGGAAACACCATATATTTT.

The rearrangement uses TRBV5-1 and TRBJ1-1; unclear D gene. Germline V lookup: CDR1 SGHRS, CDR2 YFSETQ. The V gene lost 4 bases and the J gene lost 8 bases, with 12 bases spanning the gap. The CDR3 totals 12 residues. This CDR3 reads CASSANGVEAFF. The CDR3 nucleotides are TGCGCCAGCAGCGCCAACGGGGTAGAAGCTTTCTTT.

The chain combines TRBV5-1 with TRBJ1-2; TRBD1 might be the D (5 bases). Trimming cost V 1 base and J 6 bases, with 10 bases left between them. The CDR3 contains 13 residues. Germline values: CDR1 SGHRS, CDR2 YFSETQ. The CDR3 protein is CASSLQGGDGYTF. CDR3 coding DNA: TGCGCCAGCAGCTTGCAGGGAGGGGATGGCTACACCTTC.

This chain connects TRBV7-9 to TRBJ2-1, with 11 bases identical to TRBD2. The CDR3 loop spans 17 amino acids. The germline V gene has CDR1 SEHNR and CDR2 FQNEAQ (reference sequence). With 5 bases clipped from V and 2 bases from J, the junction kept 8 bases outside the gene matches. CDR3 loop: CASSPLLAGDPYNEQFF. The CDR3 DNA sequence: TGTGCCAGCAGCCCTCTACTAGCGGGAGATCCCTACAATGAGCAGTTCTTC. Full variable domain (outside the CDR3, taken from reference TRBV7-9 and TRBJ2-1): DTGVSQNPRHKITKRGQNVTFRCDPISEHNRLYWYRQTLGQGPEFLTYFQNEAQLEKSRLLSDRFSAERPKGSFSTLEIQRTEQGDSAMYLCASSPLLAGDPYNEQFFGPGTRLTVL.

Here the CDR3 DNA reads TGTGCCACCAGCTGGACAGGGGCACGAAATTCACCCCTCCACTTT. Translating gives CATSWTGARNSPLHF. This chain connects TRBV15 to TRBJ1-6; TRBD1 matches at 9 bases. Germline CDR1 and CDR2: LNHNV and YYDKDF (reference sequence). V shed 5 bases and J 7 bases; nucleotides not matched to a gene: 6. The CDR3 loop spans 15 amino acids. Drawing the rest from reference TRBV15 and TRBJ1-6, the complete variable domain is DAMVIQNPRYQVTQFGKPVTLSCSQTLNHNVMYWYQQKSSQAPKLLFHYYDKDFNNEADTPDNFQSRRPNTSFCFLDIRSPGLGDTAMYLCATSWTGARNSPLHFGNGTRLTVT.

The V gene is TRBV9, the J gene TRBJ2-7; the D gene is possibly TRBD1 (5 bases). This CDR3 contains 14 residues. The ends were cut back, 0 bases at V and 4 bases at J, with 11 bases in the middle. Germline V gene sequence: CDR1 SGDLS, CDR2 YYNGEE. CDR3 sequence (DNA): TGTGCCAGCAGCGTAGGAGACAGACCATACGAGCAGTACTTC. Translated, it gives CASSVGDRPYEQYF.

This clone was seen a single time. DNA for the CDR3: TGTGCCAGCAAGCCTGGGGGCACTGGAAACACCATATATTTT. Translated, it gives CASKPGGTGNTIYF. The rearrangement links TRBV6-5 to TRBJ1-3; weak D call: TRBD1 (6 bases). Germline-derived CDR1 and CDR2 are MNHEY and SVGAGI. V was shortened by 7 bases and J by 2 bases, with 12 bases between the two germline ends. CDR3 length: 14 amino acids.

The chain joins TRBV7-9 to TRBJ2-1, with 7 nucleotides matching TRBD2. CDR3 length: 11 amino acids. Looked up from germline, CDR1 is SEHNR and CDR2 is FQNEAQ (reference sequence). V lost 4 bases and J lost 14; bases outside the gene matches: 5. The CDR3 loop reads CASSYGDYKFF. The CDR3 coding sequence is TGTGCCAGCAGCTACGGGGACTACAAGTTCTTC.

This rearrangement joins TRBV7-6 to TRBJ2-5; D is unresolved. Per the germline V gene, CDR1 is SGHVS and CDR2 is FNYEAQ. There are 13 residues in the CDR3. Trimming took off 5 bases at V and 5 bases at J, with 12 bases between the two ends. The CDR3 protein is CASSVRGWETQYF. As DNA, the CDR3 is TGTGCCAGCAGCGTAAGAGGTTGGGAGACCCAGTACTTC.

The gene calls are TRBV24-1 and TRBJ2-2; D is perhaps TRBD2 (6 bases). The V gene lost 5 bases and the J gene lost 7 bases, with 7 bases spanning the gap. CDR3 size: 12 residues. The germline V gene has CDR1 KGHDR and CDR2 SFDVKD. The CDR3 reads CATSVRDGELFF. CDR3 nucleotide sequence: TGTGCCACCAGTGTGCGGGACGGGGAGCTGTTTTTT.

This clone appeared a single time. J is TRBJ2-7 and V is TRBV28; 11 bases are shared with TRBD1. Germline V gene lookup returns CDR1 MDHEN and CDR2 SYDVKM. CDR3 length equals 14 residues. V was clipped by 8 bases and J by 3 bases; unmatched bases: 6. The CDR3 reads CASWDRGLNYEQYF. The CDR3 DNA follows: TGTGCCAGCTGGGACAGGGGGTTAAACTACGAGCAGTACTTC.

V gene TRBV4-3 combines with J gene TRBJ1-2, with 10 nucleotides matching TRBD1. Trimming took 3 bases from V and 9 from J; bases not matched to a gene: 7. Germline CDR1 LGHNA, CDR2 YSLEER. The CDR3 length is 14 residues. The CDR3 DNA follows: TGCGCCAGCAGCCAGATTGGGACAGGGGAAAGCTACACCTTC. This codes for CASSQIGTGESYTF.

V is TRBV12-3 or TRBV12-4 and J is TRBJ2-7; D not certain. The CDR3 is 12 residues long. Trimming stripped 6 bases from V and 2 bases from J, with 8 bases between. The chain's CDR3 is CASSPRPYEQYF. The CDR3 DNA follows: TGTGCCAGCAGCCCGCGCCCCTACGAGCAGTACTTC.